This entry is about one TCR beta chain. This receptor's antigen is unknown. Base qualities are not recorded, but no much larger clone differs from it by a single base. The intended sense of this specimen's time point label: pretreatment peripheral blood. A total of 25 to 30 patients with locally advanced or metastatic urothelial carcinoma, treated at Memorial Sloan Kettering on a trial protocol, made up the cohort. Peripheral blood mononuclear cells were collected from each patient pretreatment and during treatment, giving between 1 and 8 total time points per patient. The Qiagen DNeasy Blood extraction kit was used to purify genomic DNA from total PBMCs and tumor samples. PBMCs were collected pretreatment and during treatment, and were isolated and stored as previously described. This specimen belongs to a study of PD-L1 blockade in urothelial cancer (dated by TCRdb to 2015 to 2018). Concerning the study at large: Therapy was started in 2014 for all patients, and atezolizumab 1,200 mg was administered intravenously every 3 weeks. About 85% of the roughly 29 patients were males with bladder-origin urothelial cancer, and 18 of 29 reported a prior smoking history. Patients had an ECOG performance status of 0 or 1 and had received between 0 and 3 prior chemotherapy regimens. Blood samples were analyzed at two time points: 3 weeks after treatment start (second dose) and 6 weeks after treatment start. A median of around 150,000 T cells and 85,000 or so unique TCRs was obtained from blood samples, and a median clonality of roughly 0.074 was observed. Somatic, immune and clinical correlates of response to PD-L1 blockade with atezolizumab in urothelial cancer were the focus of an exploratory multi-omic analysis. TCR sequencing covered pretreatment tumor samples and matched, serially collected peripheral blood taken before and after atezolizumab treatment. Durable clinical benefit was defined as progression-free survival longer than 6 months, and TCR features were also tested against progression-free and overall survival. Whole exome sequencing and RNA sequencing of pretreatment tumors were performed alongside TCR sequencing in the same patients. Durable clinical benefit was achieved by nine patients and was not achieved by 20 patients. Just over 28 patients had pretreatment blood TCR-seq, some 25 had at least one posttreatment blood collection, and some 25 had tumor TCR-seq. Overall results and qualifications from the work: A pretreatment peripheral blood TCR clonality below the median was linked to improved progression-free and overall survival. Because the sample size was small (n ≈ 27) and many exploratory analyses were performed, the results are intended to be hypothesis-generating. Patients with durable benefit showed greater expansion of tumor-associated TCR clones in peripheral blood 3 weeks after starting treatment (n ≈ 23, p = 0.022).

For CDR1 and CDR2, the germline V gene lists SGDLS and YYNGEE. From cysteine to phenylalanine, the CDR3 is 16 amino acids long. Only the CDR3 region is kept as DNA, spanning 48 bases read in frame from base 1. A distance of 15 bases separates the germline ends of V and J, which lose 4 bases and 0 bases respectively. Each PCR received spiked-in synthetic TCR analog templates so that absolute template abundance could be estimated from read counts. TCRbeta CDR3 regions were amplified from genomic DNA with bias-controlled V and J gene primers using the immunoSEQ assay. Rearranged TCRbeta segments were sequenced at approximately 20X coverage. The original methods were these. Sequencing errors were corrected by clustering and CDR3s were annotated against IMGT to assign V, D and J genes. Out-of-frame and stop-codon sequences were excluded, and only productive TCRbeta rearrangements were used in downstream analyses. Clonality was computed as one minus Shannon entropy normalized by the log of the number of unique productive sequences. Fisher's exact test with Benjamini-Hochberg correction, using a cutoff of adjusted p below 0.01, was how clones that differed between time points or between blood and tumor were identified. In TCRdb, the immuneACCESS table is reduced to in-frame sequences with V and J assigned. These tables do not hold every clone; where another copy was compared, an unresolved V gene accounts for under half, and the others remain unexplained. The V and J calls and clone size were taken over from that table, and D and trimming were inferred from the DNA. The sample table contains 60,000 to 70,000 clones; only one count was recorded for roughly 79% of them. The ten largest make up 3.2% of the sample.

Sequenced material: PBMCs, taken around atezolizumab (anti-PD-L1) treatment. The chain links TRBV9 with TRBJ2-3; 5 matching bases give a weak D call of TRBD2. The TCR comes from a man between 65 and 80 years old with urothelial cancer. The nucleotide sequence reads TGTGCCAGCAGCCCCCGTCCGCCGGGAAGCACAGATACGCAGTATTTT. Its protein reads: CASSPRPPGSTDTQYF.